This TCR beta chain was retrieved from a study of blood T cell repertoires in COVID-19. Overall study: Spain, Italy and the United States supplied samples that represented acute and convalescent COVID-19.

Symptom resolution, clearance, or two negative PCRs marked donors in Cohort 3 as recovered. The data were produced by immunoSEQ multiplex PCR, yet TCRdb's version contains in-frame clones alone and is incomplete. Here the sample spans about 300,000 clones, roughly 85% being singletons. The CDR3 loop spans 14 amino acids. Germline-derived CDR1 and CDR2 are KGHSH and LQKENI. V lost 2 bases to trimming and J lost 3 bases, with 11 bases between them. V usage is TRBV18 and J usage is TRBJ2-7; unclear D gene. The clonotype originates from a woman in her forties or fifties who had recovered from COVID-19. Sample: PBMCs or T cells enriched from blood (not recorded which). The CDR3 reads CASSPNGGNYEQYF. CDR3 nucleotide sequence: TGTGCCAGCTCACCAAACGGCGGCAACTACGAGCAGTACTTC.